Listed below are T cell receptor beta chains from one sample, sequenced in a study of CD8 T cells in ankylosing spondylitis. TCRdb analysed the 5' RACE reads with MiXCR anew, one entry per CDR3 protein. The data contain approximately 200,000 distinct CDR3 sequences, roughly 13% of them singletons. The source material was blood, either unsorted or a sorted T cell fraction (not recorded which). Every receptor here comes from a male donor with ankylosing spondylitis or in good health (not recorded which). The conserved cysteine and the conserved F or W are not part of the CDR3 here. The D gene is left open where the match is weak.

CDR3 protein,V gene,J gene,D gene
ASSQKTGELF,TRBV7-9,TRBJ2-2,.
ASSLALSEQY,TRBV7-6,TRBJ2-7,.
ASSPRGGGTDTQY,TRBV7-8,TRBJ2-3,TRBD2
SVVPITPGQGLEQY,TRBV29-1,TRBJ2-7,TRBD1
ASSQDKTSGLGDTQY,TRBV3-1,TRBJ2-3,TRBD2
ASSFSKAYFYNEQF,TRBV12-3/TRBV12-4,TRBJ2-1,.
ASSLGGTTGEDYEQY,TRBV5-1,TRBJ2-7,.
ASSSSPDRVNTGELF,TRBV7-6,TRBJ2-2,TRBD1
ASSWGERGQPYEQY,TRBV13,TRBJ2-7,TRBD1
ASSQVGDFGGGDTQY,TRBV19,TRBJ2-3,.
ASIRAGGEQF,TRBV12-3/TRBV12-4,TRBJ2-1,TRBD2
SARDIRGLDTDTQY,TRBV20-1,TRBJ2-3,.
ASSLGTGDTGELF,TRBV5-1,TRBJ2-2,TRBD1
SGTGVDTGELF,TRBV29-1,TRBJ2-2,TRBD1
AILTPDTQY,TRBV27,TRBJ2-3,.
ASSFLYRLAIDEQF,TRBV5-1,TRBJ2-1,TRBD2
ASAGGGGYGYT,TRBV12-3/TRBV12-4,TRBJ1-2,.
SARKTSGGAYEQY,TRBV20-1,TRBJ2-7,TRBD2
ASSWATEAF,TRBV7-9,TRBJ1-1,.
ASSTYARGIWETQY,TRBV12-3/TRBV12-4,TRBJ2-5,.
ASSFSRGYEQY,TRBV12-3/TRBV12-4,TRBJ2-7,.
ASSPPVGQGHHEQY,TRBV4-1,TRBJ2-7,TRBD1
ASSEGESVHEQY,TRBV6-1,TRBJ2-7,.
SAKPGLNQPQH,TRBV20-1,TRBJ1-5,.
ASSFPGWTSGGPSSYEQY,TRBV11-1,TRBJ2-7,TRBD2
ASSRVQGRSEKLF,TRBV7-9,TRBJ1-4,TRBD1
ASSFPAGGPY,TRBV11-2,TRBJ2-3,TRBD2
ASSYAVAAYEQY,TRBV6-5,TRBJ2-7,.
ATSRVHDWTGVNIQY,TRBV15,TRBJ2-4,TRBD1
ASSSSSHGELF,TRBV7-9,TRBJ2-2,.
ASTRENKDTQY,TRBV7-9,TRBJ2-3,.
ASSLTGLGAQH,TRBV27,TRBJ1-5,.
ASSAQERGLDTQY,TRBV12-3/TRBV12-4,TRBJ2-3,TRBD1
SVEDPGQGSHEQY,TRBV29-1,TRBJ2-7,TRBD1
ASRGLSGRAMNTEAF,TRBV11-2,TRBJ1-1,.
ASSSRDRVYEQY,TRBV7-6,TRBJ2-7,TRBD1
ASSQAGIKNIQY,TRBV4-2,TRBJ2-4,.
ASSAGIPSEAF,TRBV6-1,TRBJ1-1,.
ASSVRRYRSGNTIY,TRBV7-9,TRBJ1-3,.
ASSPMVQAEAF,TRBV5-1,TRBJ1-1,.
ASSLSSDTQY,TRBV5-1,TRBJ2-3,.
ASSLGGATQY,TRBV12-3/TRBV12-4,TRBJ2-5,.
ASSSLRGGYNEQF,TRBV13,TRBJ2-1,TRBD2
SARDLYLTANTGELF,TRBV20-1,TRBJ2-2,.
ASSYVTGGAEQF,TRBV6-5,TRBJ2-1,.
ASSPGAYNEQF,TRBV11-2,TRBJ2-1,.
ASSLHEGPQETQY,TRBV2,TRBJ2-5,.
ASSLMSYEQY,TRBV6-6,TRBJ2-7,.
ASSPKSSGDYNEQF,TRBV12-3/TRBV12-4,TRBJ2-1,TRBD2
SARVIDTQY,TRBV20-1,TRBJ2-3,.
ASSQWQGAGEQY,TRBV4-1,TRBJ2-7,TRBD1
ASSPPGNTEAF,TRBV7-9,TRBJ1-1,.
ASSLDLDGFVETQY,TRBV11-2,TRBJ2-5,.
ASSLNGEQY,TRBV7-2,TRBJ2-3,.
ASSLRAGSYNEQF,TRBV27,TRBJ2-1,.
SVVQRNEAF,TRBV29-1,TRBJ1-1,.
ASSLVPSTDTQY,TRBV12-3/TRBV12-4,TRBJ2-3,.
ASSQDPRSGYGYT,TRBV4-2,TRBJ1-2,.
ATNSYGYT,TRBV6-2/TRBV6-3,TRBJ1-2,.